Below are 21 T cell receptor beta chains sequenced from a single sample in a study of cytomegalovirus exposure and HLA in healthy donors. Amplification used 60 Vbeta primers and 13 Jbeta primers. Method: immunoSEQ multiplex PCR; TCRdb's copy keeps in-frame clones and lacks some. The table lists about 160,000 clones, approximately 79% of them singletons. Sequencing was carried out using PBMCs. The receptors were gathered from a man aged 35-49 years in good health and CMV-seronegative.

This clone was seen only a few times. The rearrangement links TRBV7-9 to TRBJ2-7, with 11 bases lining up with TRBD2. The V and J ends lost 5 bases and 0 bases, in that order; junction bases with no gene match: 12. CDR3 length: 18 residues. From germline, CDR1 is SEHNR and CDR2 FQNEAQ (reference sequence). The CDR3 spells CASSPMLAGGPHSYEQYF. In DNA, the CDR3 is TGTGCCAGCAGCCCCATGCTAGCGGGGGGTCCCCACTCCTACGAGCAGTACTTC.

This chain's CDR3 is CASSDLTGPLEQYF. The CDR3 region has the DNA TGTGCCAGCAGTGACCTGACAGGGCCGTTAGAGCAGTACTTC. This rearrangement joins TRBV6-5 to TRBJ2-7, with 7 bases aligning to TRBD1. After removal of 5 bases from V and 7 bases from J, the junction contained 11 bases not matched to a gene. This CDR3 contains 14 residues. Germline V gene sequence: CDR1 MNHEY, CDR2 SVGAGI.

The rearrangement joins TRBV2 to TRBJ2-2; D may be TRBD2 (6 bases). Germline CDR1 and CDR2: SNHLY and FYNNEI. This CDR3 comprises 14 residues. With 4 bases removed from V and 4 bases from J, the gap between germline ends came to 10 bases. The CDR3 DNA is TGTGCCAGCAGTGTGGAGGGGCCCACCGGGGAGCTGTTTTTT. It specifies CASSVEGPTGELFF. The full variable domain, completed using reference TRBV2 and TRBJ2-2, is EPEVTQTPSHQVTQMGQEVILRCVPISNHLYFYWYRQILGQKVEFLVSFYNNEISEKSEIFDDQFSVERPDGSNFTLKIRSTKLEDSAMYFCASSVEGPTGELFFGEGSRLTVL.

The chain couples TRBV6-6 to TRBJ1-4, with 10 bases lining up with TRBD1. Germline V gene sequence: CDR1 MNHNY, CDR2 SVGAGI (reference sequence). The CDR3 contains 15 residues. V lost 1 base to trimming and J lost 8 bases; unmatched junction nucleotides: 4. The CDR3 reads CASSYLGQGKEKLFF. The CDR3, as DNA: TGTGCCAGCAGTTACTTGGGACAGGGGAAGGAAAAACTGTTTTTT.

This chain uses TRBV19 with TRBJ1-5; D is uncertain. V shed 7 bases and J shed 6 bases, with 16 bases lying between them. The CDR3 sequence is 14 residues long. Per germline, CDR1 LNHDA and CDR2 SQIVND (reference sequence). The CDR3 nucleotides are TGTGCCAGTAATGCCGGCTATAGCGGTCAGCCCCAGCATTTT. Translated, it gives CASNAGYSGQPQHF.

The V and J genes are TRBV6-6 and TRBJ2-5, with 8 positions matching TRBD2. This CDR3 spans 15 amino acids. In germline, CDR1 is MNHNY, CDR2 SVGAGI (reference sequence). V lost 7 bases, J lost 1 base, and 8 bases stayed unmatched. The CDR3 is CASKGSGAIQETQYF. The CDR3 nucleotides read TGTGCCAGCAAGGGTAGCGGGGCTATCCAAGAGACCCAGTACTTC.

V is TRBV4-1 and J is TRBJ2-7, with D possibly matching TRBD2 (6 bases). The CDR3 totals 16 residues. From germline, CDR1 is MGHRA and CDR2 YSYEKL. V lost 4 bases and J 2 bases, leaving 18 bases between the germline ends. CDR3 DNA: TGCGCCAGCAGCCCTATCCCCGCGGGGCAAACCTACGAGCAGTACTTC. This gives the protein CASSPIPAGQTYEQYF.

The chain joins TRBV2 to TRBJ2-1, with 8 bases lining up with TRBD2. The CDR3 has 15 residues. The trim removed 4 bases at V and 0 bases at J, leaving 2 bases unmatched. Germline CDR1 SNHLY, CDR2 FYNNEI. This chain's CDR3 is CASSASGGSYNEQFF. CDR3 DNA sequence: TGTGCCAGCAGTGCCAGCGGGGGCTCCTACAATGAGCAGTTCTTC.

The chain carries TRBV5-4 and TRBJ2-5; TRBD2 aligns across 8 bases. Germline CDR1 SGHNT, CDR2 YYREEE (reference sequence). V dropped 5 bases and J dropped 1; count of bases not matched to a gene: 4. The CDR3 has 14 residues. CDR3 protein: CASSQSGGQETQYF. In nucleotides, the CDR3 is TGTGCCAGCAGTCAGAGCGGGGGCCAAGAGACCCAGTACTTC.

The chain recombines TRBV18 with TRBJ2-1; 11 nucleotides align to TRBD2. V was pared by 1 base and J by 6 bases, with 2 bases of the junction left unmatched. CDR1 and CDR2 from the germline V gene are KGHSH and LQKENI. The CDR3 runs 15 residues. CDR3 loop: CASSPLAGGLNEQFF. CDR3 coding DNA: TGTGCCAGCTCACCACTAGCGGGGGGGCTCAATGAGCAGTTCTTC. Filled out from reference TRBV18 and TRBJ2-1, the complete variable domain reads NAGVMQNPRHLVRRRGQEARLRCSPMKGHSHVYWYRQLPEEGLKFMVYLQKENIIDESGMPKERFSAEFPKEGPSILRIQQVVRGDSAAYFCASSPLAGGLNEQFFGPGTRLTVL.

The chain has TRBV19 and TRBJ2-1, with 8 bases matching TRBD1. This CDR3 has 14 residues. V was clipped by 7 bases and J by 3 bases; unmatched bases: 5. CDR1 and CDR2 from the germline V gene are LNHDA and SQIVND (reference sequence). The CDR3 region has the DNA TGTGCCAGTAACGCGGGACAGGACTACAATGAGCAGTTCTTC. Translating gives CASNAGQDYNEQFF. Looking up the rest from reference TRBV19 and TRBJ2-1 gives the full variable domain: DGGITQSPKYLFRKEGQNVTLSCEQNLNHDAMYWYRQDPGQGLRLIYYSQIVNDFQKGDIAEGYSVSREKKESFPLTVTSAQKNPTAFYLCASNAGQDYNEQFFGPGTRLTVL.

This clone was seen only a few times. The chain carries TRBV27 and TRBJ2-6, with 10 bases fitting TRBD1. V lost 5 bases and J lost 0; bases outside the gene matches: 7. The length of the CDR3 is 18 residues. Germline-derived CDR1 and CDR2 are MNHEY and SMNVEV (reference sequence). The CDR3 region is CASSNRDRGTSGANVLTF. CDR3 nucleotides: TGTGCCAGCAGTAATCGGGACAGGGGTACCTCTGGGGCCAACGTCCTGACTTTC.

This clone was detected a few times. The chain joins TRBV5-1 to TRBJ1-3; TRBD1 matches 9 bases. CDR3 length: 15 amino acids. V lost 4 bases and J lost 2; bases outside the gene matches: 4. Per the germline V gene, CDR1 is SGHRS and CDR2 is YFSETQ. The CDR3, as DNA: TGCGCCAGCAGCGCCGGGACAGGGACTGGAAACACCATATATTTT. Translating it yields CASSAGTGTGNTIYF.

The chain employs TRBV12-5 and TRBJ1-4; D gene ambiguous. Per germline, CDR1 LGHNT and CDR2 FRNRAP. The CDR3 contains 14 residues. Trimming stripped 2 bases from V and 0 bases from J, with 4 bases between. CDR3 region: CASGLTTTNEKLFF. CDR3 sequence (DNA): TGTGCTAGTGGTTTGACTACAACTAATGAAAAACTGTTTTTT. Complete variable domain (other parts from reference TRBV12-5 and TRBJ1-4): DARVTQTPRHKVTEMGQEVTMRCQPILGHNTVFWYRQTMMQGLELLAYFRNRAPLDDSGMPKDRFSAEMPDATLATLKIQPSEPRDSAVYFCASGLTTTNEKLFFGSGTQLSVL.

This clone was counted once. V and J are TRBV7-3 and TRBJ1-1, with a weak D call TRBD1 (6 bases). Trimming stripped 5 bases from V and 4 bases from J, with 17 bases between. Germline V CDR1 and CDR2: SGHTA, FQGTGA. The length of the CDR3 is 15 residues. The DNA for the CDR3 is TGTGCCAGCAGCCCCCAAGAGGGGGGGAGCACTGAAGCTTTCTTT. Amino acid sequence: CASSPQEGGSTEAFF.

The rearrangement uses TRBV5-8 and TRBJ2-3, with unresolved D. Deletions cut 2 bases from V and 0 bases from J, with 16 bases between. In germline, CDR1 is SGHTS, CDR2 YDEGEE. This CDR3 contains 17 residues. CDR3 sequence: CASSLTRTTSSTDTQYF. Written as DNA, the CDR3 is TGTGCCAGCAGCTTAACGAGAACCACCTCTAGCACAGATACGCAGTATTTT.

This clone has more than one count but fewer than ten. V gene TRBV6-6 combines with J gene TRBJ1-5, with D possibly TRBD1 on 5 matching bases. Trimming pared 8 bases from V and 4 bases from J, leaving 12 bases between. The CDR3 runs 13 residues. Per germline, CDR1 MNHNY and CDR2 SVGAGI (reference sequence). Here the CDR3 DNA reads TGTGCCAGCCGAAGGGGAAATAATCAGCCCCAGCATTTT. This encodes CASRRGNNQPQHF.

The chain couples TRBV7-2 to TRBJ2-7; 8 nucleotides agree with TRBD2. CDR1 SGHTA and CDR2 FQGNSA come from the germline V gene. The CDR3 spans 13 residues. V trimming: 5 bases; J trimming: 3 bases; junction bases outside the gene matches: 3. CDR3 in amino acids: CASSQSGGYEQYF. CDR3 sequence (DNA): TGTGCCAGCAGCCAGAGCGGGGGCTACGAGCAGTACTTC.

The V and J genes are TRBV27 and TRBJ2-4; 7 bases fit TRBD1. Germline lookup yields CDR1 MNHEY and CDR2 SMNVEV (reference sequence). The ends lost 4 bases at V and 3 bases at J; junction bases unmatched: 18. This CDR3 comprises 19 residues. This CDR3 reads CASSSRSTRGQGDKNIQYF. CDR3 nucleotides: TGTGCCAGCAGTTCCCGATCAACGAGGGGGCAGGGGGACAAAAACATTCAGTACTTC.

This chain connects TRBV6-6 to TRBJ1-2; 7 nucleotides align to TRBD1. Germline CDR1 is MNHNY and CDR2 is SVGAGI (reference sequence). V shed 5 bases, J shed 4 bases, and the junction held 7 bases outside the gene matches. The CDR3 contains 14 residues. CDR3 region: CASSVQGFGYGYTF. The CDR3 nucleotides read TGTGCCAGCAGTGTACAGGGGTTCGGCTATGGCTACACCTTC.

This clone has more than one count but fewer than ten. CDR3 region: CASRAGGRNEQFF. The DNA for the CDR3 is TGTGCCAGCCGTGCGGGGGGGCGTAATGAGCAGTTCTTC. The V call is TRBV11-2, the J call TRBJ2-1; TRBD2 matches 9 bases. The germline CDR1 and CDR2 sequences are SGHAT and FQNNGV. The CDR3 is 13 residues long. V shed 8 bases and J 7 bases; nucleotides not matched to a gene: 6.